This T cell receptor beta chain originates from a study of T cell repertoires in cytomegalovirus infection. The germline V gene has CDR1 KGHDR and CDR2 SFDVKD. The CDR3 runs to 16 residues. V was cut by 7 bases and J by 2 bases, with 19 bases left in between. In regard to this clonotype: Its specificity is not known.

The study's findings and limits: CMV-specific HLA-C-restricted TCR beta clonotypes dominated the ex vivo response.

Using its own MiXCR run on the reads, TCRdb lists one record per CDR3 protein. The data show 900,000 to 950,000 distinct CDR3 sequences, roughly 31% seen once. This chain connects TRBV24-1 to TRBJ2-5; D is uncertain. The clonotype originates from a human donor in good health (CMV status not recorded). Some clones in this sample may be carry-over from other donors' samples. Sequences were derived from cultured CD8+ T cells from PBMCs, sampled from culture after CMV antigen stimulation. CDR3 amino acids: CATSGQDRVYQETQYF. In DNA form, the CDR3 reads TGTGCCACCAGCGGGCAGGACCGTGTATATCAAGAGACCCAGTACTTC.